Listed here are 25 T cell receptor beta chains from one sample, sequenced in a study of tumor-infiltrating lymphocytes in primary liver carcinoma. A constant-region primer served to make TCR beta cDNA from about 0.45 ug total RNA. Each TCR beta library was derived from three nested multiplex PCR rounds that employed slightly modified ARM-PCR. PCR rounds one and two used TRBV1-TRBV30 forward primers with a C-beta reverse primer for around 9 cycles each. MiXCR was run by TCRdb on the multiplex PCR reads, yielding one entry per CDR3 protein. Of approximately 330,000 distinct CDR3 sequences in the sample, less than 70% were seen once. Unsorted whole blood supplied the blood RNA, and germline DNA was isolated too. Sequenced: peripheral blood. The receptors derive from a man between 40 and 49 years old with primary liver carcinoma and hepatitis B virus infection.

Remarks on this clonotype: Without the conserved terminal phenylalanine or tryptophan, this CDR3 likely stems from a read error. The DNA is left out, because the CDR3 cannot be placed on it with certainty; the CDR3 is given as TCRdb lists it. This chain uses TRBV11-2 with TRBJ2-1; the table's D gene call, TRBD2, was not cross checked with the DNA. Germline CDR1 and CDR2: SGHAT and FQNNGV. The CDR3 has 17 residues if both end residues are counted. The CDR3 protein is CASSLDFSGGSDNEQLV.

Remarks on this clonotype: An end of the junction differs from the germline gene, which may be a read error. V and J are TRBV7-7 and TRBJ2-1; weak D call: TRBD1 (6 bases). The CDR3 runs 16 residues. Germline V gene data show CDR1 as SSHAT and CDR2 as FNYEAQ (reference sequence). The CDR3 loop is CASSLTPGAQYNEQFF. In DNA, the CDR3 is TGTGCTAGCAGCTTAACCCCAGGGGCTCAGTACAATGAGCAGTTCTTC. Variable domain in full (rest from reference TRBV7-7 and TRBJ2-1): GAGVSQSPRYKVTKRGQDVTLRCDPISSHATLYWYQQALGQGPEFLTYFNYEAQPDKSGLPSDRFSAERPEGSISTLTIQRTEQRDSAMYRCASSLTPGAQYNEQFFGPGTRLTVL.

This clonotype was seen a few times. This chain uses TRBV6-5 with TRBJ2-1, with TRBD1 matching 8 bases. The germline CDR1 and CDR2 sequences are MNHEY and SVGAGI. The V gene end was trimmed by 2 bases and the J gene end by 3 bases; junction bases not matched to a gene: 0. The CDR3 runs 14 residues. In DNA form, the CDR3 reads TGTGCCAGCAGTTACGGACAGGGCTACAATGAGCAGTTCTTC. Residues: CASSYGQGYNEQFF.

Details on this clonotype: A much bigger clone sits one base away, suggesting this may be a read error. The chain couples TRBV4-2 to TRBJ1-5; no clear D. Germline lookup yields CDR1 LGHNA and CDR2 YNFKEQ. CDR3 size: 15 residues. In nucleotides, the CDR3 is TGTGCCAGCAGCCAAGGACTGGGAAGCAATCAGCCCCAGCTTTTT. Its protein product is CASSQGLGSNQPQLF.

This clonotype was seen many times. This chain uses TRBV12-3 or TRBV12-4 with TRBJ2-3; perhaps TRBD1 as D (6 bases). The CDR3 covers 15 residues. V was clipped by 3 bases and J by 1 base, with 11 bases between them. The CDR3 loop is CASSFSDSRTDTQYF. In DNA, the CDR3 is TGTGCCAGCAGTTTTTCGGACAGCCGCACAGATACGCAGTATTTT.

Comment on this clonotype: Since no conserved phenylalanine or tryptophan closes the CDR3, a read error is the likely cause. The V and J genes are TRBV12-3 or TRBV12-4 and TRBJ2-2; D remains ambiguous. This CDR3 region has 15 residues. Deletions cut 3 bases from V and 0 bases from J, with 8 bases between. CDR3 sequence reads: CASSLAVTNTGELFS. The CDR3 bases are TGTGCCAGCAGTTTGGCAGTCACGAACACCGGGGAGCTGTTTTCT.

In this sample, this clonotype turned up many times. CDR3 sequence (DNA): TGTGCCAGCAGTTACTCCCAACTAGCGGGAGGAGTAGGTAATGAGCAGTTCTTC. Encoded protein: CASSYSQLAGGVGNEQFF. This chain joins TRBV6-6 and TRBJ2-1; 12 bases map to TRBD2. The trim removed 0 bases at V and 7 bases at J, leaving 10 bases unmatched. Germline loops: CDR1 MNHNY, CDR2 SVGAGI (reference sequence). The CDR3 is 18 amino acids.

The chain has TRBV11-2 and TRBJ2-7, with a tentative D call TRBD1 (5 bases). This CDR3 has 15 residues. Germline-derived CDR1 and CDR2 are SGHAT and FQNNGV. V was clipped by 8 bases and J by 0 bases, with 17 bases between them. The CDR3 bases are TGTGCCAGCGGCCTAGTCCCGGACACCTCCTACGAGCAGTACTTC. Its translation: CASGLVPDTSYEQYF. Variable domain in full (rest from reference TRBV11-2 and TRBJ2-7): EAGVAQSPRYKIIEKRQSVAFWCNPISGHATLYWYQQILGQGPKLLIQFQNNGVVDDSQLPKDRFSAERLKGVDSTLKIQPAKLEDSAVYLCASGLVPDTSYEQYFGPGTRLTVT.

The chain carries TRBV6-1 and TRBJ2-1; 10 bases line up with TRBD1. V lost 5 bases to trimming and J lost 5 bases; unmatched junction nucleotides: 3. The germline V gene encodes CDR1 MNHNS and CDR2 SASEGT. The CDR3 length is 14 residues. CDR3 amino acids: CASSRTGGDNEQFF. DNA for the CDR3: TGTGCCAGCAGTCGGACAGGGGGGGACAATGAGCAGTTCTTC.

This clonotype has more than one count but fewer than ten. CDR3 sequence reads: CASSYSTGLATIYEQYF. For the CDR3, the DNA is TGTGCCAGCAGTTACTCGACAGGGCTAGCGACTATCTACGAGCAGTACTTC. The genes are TRBV6-2 or TRBV6-3 and TRBJ2-7; D might be TRBD1 (7 bases). The length of the CDR3 is 17 residues. CDR1 is MNHEY and CDR2 is SVGEGT in the germline V gene. The ends were cut back, 0 bases at V and 3 bases at J, with 18 bases in the middle.

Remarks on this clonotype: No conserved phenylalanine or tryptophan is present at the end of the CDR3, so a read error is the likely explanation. Written as DNA, the CDR3 is TGTGCCACCAGTTCCCGTACTACAGCGGGAGGGCCCGAGCAGTACTCC. Translated: CATSSRTTAGGPEQYS. This chain uses TRBV6-5 with TRBJ2-7; TRBD2 agrees at 10 bases. The V gene's germline CDR1 is MNHEY and CDR2 SVGAGI. The CDR3 loop spans 16 amino acids.

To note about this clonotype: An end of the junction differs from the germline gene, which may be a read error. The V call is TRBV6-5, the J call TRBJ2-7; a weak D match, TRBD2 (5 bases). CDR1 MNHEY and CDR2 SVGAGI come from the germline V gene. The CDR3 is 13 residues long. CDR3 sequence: CVSSVSQRAKQYF. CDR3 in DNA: TGTGTCAGCAGTGTTTCACAGAGGGCAAAGCAGTACTTC.

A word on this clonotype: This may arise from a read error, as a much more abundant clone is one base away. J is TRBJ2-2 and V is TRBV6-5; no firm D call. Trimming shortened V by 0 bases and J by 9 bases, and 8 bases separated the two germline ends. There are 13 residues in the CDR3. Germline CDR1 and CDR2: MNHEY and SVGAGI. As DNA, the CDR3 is TGTGCCAGCAGTTACTCAACGTCCAGGGAGCTGTTTTTT. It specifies CASSYSTSRELFF.

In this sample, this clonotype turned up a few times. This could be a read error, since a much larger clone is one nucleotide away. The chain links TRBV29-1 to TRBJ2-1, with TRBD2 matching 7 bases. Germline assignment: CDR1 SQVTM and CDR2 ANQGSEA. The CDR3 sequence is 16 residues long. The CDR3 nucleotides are TGCAGCGTTGAAGGGGGAGCGGGGAGCTCCTACAATAAGCAGTTCTTC. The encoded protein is CSVEGGAGSSYNKQFF.

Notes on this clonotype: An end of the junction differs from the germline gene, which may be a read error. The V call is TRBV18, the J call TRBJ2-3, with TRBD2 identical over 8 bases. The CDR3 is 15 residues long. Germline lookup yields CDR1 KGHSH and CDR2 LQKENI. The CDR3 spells CASSPGSGSIDTQYF. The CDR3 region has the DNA TGTGCCAGCTCACCAGGAAGCGGGAGCATAGATACGCAGTATTTT. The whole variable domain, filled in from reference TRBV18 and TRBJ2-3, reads NAGVMQNPRHLVRRRGQEARLRCSPMKGHSHVYWYRQLPEEGLKFMVYLQKENIIDESGMPKERFSAEFPKEGPSILRIQQVVRGDSAAYFCASSPGSGSIDTQYFGPGTRLTVL.

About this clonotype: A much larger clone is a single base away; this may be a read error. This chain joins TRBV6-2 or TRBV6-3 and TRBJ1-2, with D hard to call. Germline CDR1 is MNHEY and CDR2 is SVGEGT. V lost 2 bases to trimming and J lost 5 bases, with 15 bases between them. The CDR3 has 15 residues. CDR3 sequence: CASSYGRSLRYGYTF. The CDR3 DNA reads TGTGCCAGCAGTTACGGCCGGTCCCTACGTTATGGCTACACCTTC.

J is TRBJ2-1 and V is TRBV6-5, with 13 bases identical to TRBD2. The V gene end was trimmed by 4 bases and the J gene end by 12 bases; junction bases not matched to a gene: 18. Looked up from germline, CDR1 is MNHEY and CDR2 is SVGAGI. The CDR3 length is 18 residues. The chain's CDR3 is CASSSLGELAGGPSSQFF. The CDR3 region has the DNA TGTGCCAGCAGTTCATTAGGGGAACTAGCGGGAGGGCCTTCGTCGCAGTTCTTC.

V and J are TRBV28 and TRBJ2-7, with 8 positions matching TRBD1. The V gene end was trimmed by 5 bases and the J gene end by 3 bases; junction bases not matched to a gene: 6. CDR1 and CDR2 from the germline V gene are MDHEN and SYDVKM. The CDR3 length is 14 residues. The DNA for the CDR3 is TGTGCCAGCAGTCCCCGGACAGGGTTCTACGAGCAGTACTTC. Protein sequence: CASSPRTGFYEQYF.

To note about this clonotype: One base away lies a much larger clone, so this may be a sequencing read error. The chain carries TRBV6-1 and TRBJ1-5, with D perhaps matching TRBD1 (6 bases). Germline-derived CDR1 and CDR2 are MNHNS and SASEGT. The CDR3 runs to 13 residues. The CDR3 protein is CANSQGILQPQHF. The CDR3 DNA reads TGTGCCAACAGTCAGGGGATTCTTCAGCCCCAGCATTTT.

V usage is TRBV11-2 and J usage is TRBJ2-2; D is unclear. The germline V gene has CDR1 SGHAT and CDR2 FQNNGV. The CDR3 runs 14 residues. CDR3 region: CADGKGESTGELFF. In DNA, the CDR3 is TGTGCAGATGGGAAAGGAGAGAGCACCGGGGAGCTGTTTTTT.

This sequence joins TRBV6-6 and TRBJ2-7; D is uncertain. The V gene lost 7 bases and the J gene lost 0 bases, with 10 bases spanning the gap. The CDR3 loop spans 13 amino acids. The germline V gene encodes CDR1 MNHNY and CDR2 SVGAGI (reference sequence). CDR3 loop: CASIRNSSYEQYF. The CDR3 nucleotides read TGTGCCAGCATAAGGAACAGCTCCTACGAGCAGTACTTC.

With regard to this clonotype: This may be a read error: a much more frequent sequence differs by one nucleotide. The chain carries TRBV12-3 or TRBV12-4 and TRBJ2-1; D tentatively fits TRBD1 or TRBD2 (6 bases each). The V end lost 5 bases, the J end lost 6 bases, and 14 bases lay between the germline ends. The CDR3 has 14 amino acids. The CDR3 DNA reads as TGTGCCAGCAGTAGGGGGGCTGGGATCAATGAGCAGTTCTTC. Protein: CASSRGAGINEQFF.

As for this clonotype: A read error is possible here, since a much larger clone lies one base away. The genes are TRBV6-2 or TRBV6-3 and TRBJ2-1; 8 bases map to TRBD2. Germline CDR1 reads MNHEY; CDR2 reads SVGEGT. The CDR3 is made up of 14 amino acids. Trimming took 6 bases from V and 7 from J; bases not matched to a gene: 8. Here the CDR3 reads CASRGISGKNEQFF. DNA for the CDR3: TGTGCCAGCAGGGGGATTAGCGGGAAAAATGAGCAGTTCTTC.

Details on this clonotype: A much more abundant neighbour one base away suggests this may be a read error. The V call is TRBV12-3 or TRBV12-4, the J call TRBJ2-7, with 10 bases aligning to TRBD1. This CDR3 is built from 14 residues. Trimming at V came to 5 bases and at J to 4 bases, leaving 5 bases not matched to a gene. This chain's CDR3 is CASSDGTGVYEQYF. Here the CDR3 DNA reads TGTGCCAGCAGTGACGGGACAGGGGTATACGAGCAGTACTTC.

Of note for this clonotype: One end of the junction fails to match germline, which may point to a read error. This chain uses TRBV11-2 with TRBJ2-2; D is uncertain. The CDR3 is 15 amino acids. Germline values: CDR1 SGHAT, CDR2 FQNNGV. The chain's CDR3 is CGSSVLQWAAGELFF. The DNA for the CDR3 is TGTGGCAGCAGCGTATTACAGTGGGCGGCCGGGGAGCTGTTTTTT.